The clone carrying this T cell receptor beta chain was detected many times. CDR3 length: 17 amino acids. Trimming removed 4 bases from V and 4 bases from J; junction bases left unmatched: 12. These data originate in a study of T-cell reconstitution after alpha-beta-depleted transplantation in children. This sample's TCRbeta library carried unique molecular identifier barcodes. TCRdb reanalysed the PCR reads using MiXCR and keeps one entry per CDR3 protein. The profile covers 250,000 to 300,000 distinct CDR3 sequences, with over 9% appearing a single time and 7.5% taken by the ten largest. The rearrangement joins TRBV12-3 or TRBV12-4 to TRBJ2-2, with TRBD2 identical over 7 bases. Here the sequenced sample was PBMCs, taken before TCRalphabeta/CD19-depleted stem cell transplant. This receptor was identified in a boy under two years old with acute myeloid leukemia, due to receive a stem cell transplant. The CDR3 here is CASSWYGGMVSTGELFF. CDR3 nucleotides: TGTGCCAGCAGTTGGTACGGGGGGATGGTGAGCACCGGGGAGCTGTTTTTT.